A single sample gave rise to the 18 T cell receptor beta chains below, sequenced in a study of blood T cell repertoires in COVID-19. TCRdb's copy holds only in-frame clones and misses some; the assay was immunoSEQ multiplex PCR. The table records roughly 320,000 clones, approximately 84% of them present only once. Sequences were obtained from PBMCs or T cells enriched from blood (not recorded which). The source of these receptors is a man younger than 40 who had recovered from COVID-19.

This clone came up a few times. The chain joins TRBV14 to TRBJ2-1, with D unresolved. This CDR3 is built from 12 residues. V was shortened by 4 bases and J by 7 bases, with 8 bases between the two germline ends. Germline CDR1 is SGHDN and CDR2 is FVKESK. The CDR3 DNA follows: TGTGCCAGCAGCCTCCCGGAGAATGAGCAGTTCTTC. The encoded protein is CASSLPENEQFF.

V gene TRBV18 combines with J gene TRBJ1-2, with 7 bases that match TRBD1. CDR1 KGHSH and CDR2 LQKENI come from the germline V gene. Losses at the gene ends were 3 bases for V and 4 bases for J; bases not matched to a gene: 5. This CDR3 region has 14 residues. The CDR3 loop is CASSPDRELYGYTF. The CDR3 DNA reads as TGTGCCAGCTCACCCGACAGGGAACTCTATGGCTACACCTTC. The variable domain in full, with the rest retrieved from reference TRBV18 and TRBJ1-2, is NAGVMQNPRHLVRRRGQEARLRCSPMKGHSHVYWYRQLPEEGLKFMVYLQKENIIDESGMPKERFSAEFPKEGPSILRIQQVVRGDSAAYFCASSPDRELYGYTFGSGTRLTVV.

The J gene is TRBJ1-2, the V gene TRBV28; TRBD1 might be the D (6 bases). The germline V gene encodes CDR1 MDHEN and CDR2 SYDVKM. The CDR3 is 13 residues long. Trimming took off 6 bases at V and 8 bases at J, with 16 bases between the two ends. The CDR3 DNA follows: TGTGCCAGCAGAGGGGCAGGGGATGGGGGCTACACCTTC. Translation: CASRGAGDGGYTF.

This clone was observed a single time. The V and J genes are TRBV28 and TRBJ1-6; TRBD1 matches 8 bases. This CDR3 is built from 15 residues. J was trimmed by 5 bases and V by 6 bases; bases with no gene match: 6. CDR1 and CDR2 from the germline V gene are MDHEN and SYDVKM. As DNA, the CDR3 is TGTGCCAGCAGAGAAAGACAGGGGAATAATTCACCCCTCCACTTT. Translating gives CASRERQGNNSPLHF.

The chain joins TRBV12-2 to TRBJ1-2; the table's D call TRBD1 went unverified against the DNA. TRBV12-2 is noted as a pseudogene. CDR3 length: 19 amino acids. The CDR3 DNA reads TGTGCAAGTCGCTTCCCCCACACAGGCCGTTCCCTCTTCGGGTATGGCTACACCTTC. As protein: CASRFPHTGRSLFGYGYTF.

This clone appeared a few times. The chain recombines TRBV27 with TRBJ1-2; possible D gene TRBD1, 5 bases. The CDR3 has 14 residues. V was clipped by 3 bases and J by 3 bases, with 11 bases between them. Germline CDR1 is MNHEY and CDR2 is SMNVEV (reference sequence). The DNA of the CDR3 is TGTGCCAGCAGTTTTGGAGGGGAGCACTATGGCTACACCTTC. Its protein product is CASSFGGEHYGYTF.

The rearrangement uses TRBV4-1 and TRBJ1-4, with a weak D call TRBD1 (6 bases). V lost 0 bases and J 2 bases, leaving 7 bases between the germline ends. Per the germline V gene, CDR1 is MGHRA and CDR2 is YSYEKL. There are 15 residues in the CDR3. The CDR3 here is CASSQDQGTNEKLFF. CDR3 nucleotide sequence: TGCGCCAGCAGCCAAGACCAGGGGACTAATGAAAAACTGTTTTTT.

This sequence joins TRBV7-2 and TRBJ2-7, with 9 bases aligning to TRBD1. The CDR3 sequence is 15 residues long. Germline trimming cut 5 bases from V and 2 bases from J; bases unmatched to any gene: 7. Germline lookup yields CDR1 SGHTA and CDR2 FQGNSA. CDR3: CASSPLTGGAYEQYF. The DNA of the CDR3 is TGTGCCAGCAGCCCACTGACAGGGGGTGCCTACGAGCAGTACTTC.

The chain links TRBV11-2 to TRBJ1-1; D is unclear. Germline V gene lookup returns CDR1 SGHAT and CDR2 FQNNGV. The CDR3 extends over 15 amino acids. With 2 bases removed from V and 0 bases from J, the gap between germline ends came to 10 bases. CDR3 sequence (DNA): TGTGCCAGCAGCTTATTTGCAGTACTGAACACTGAAGCTTTCTTT. As protein: CASSLFAVLNTEAFF.

V gene TRBV5-1 combines with J gene TRBJ1-2; 7 bases fit TRBD1. Germline V gives CDR1 SGHRS, CDR2 YFSETQ. CDR3 size: 14 residues. J gave up 6 bases and V 0 bases, and 5 bases lay outside the gene matches. The CDR3 region is CASSLVVGGDGYTF. The CDR3 bases are TGCGCCAGCAGCTTGGTTGTAGGGGGCGATGGCTACACCTTC. Full variable domain (missing parts from reference TRBV5-1 and TRBJ1-2): KAGVTQTPRYLIKTRGQQVTLSCSPISGHRSVSWYQQTPGQGLQFLFEYFSETQRNKGNFPGRFSGRQFSNSRSEMNVSTLELGDSALYLCASSLVVGGDGYTFGSGTRLTVV.

The gene calls are TRBV5-6 and TRBJ2-5; tentatively, D is TRBD2 (6 bases). The CDR3 spans 14 residues. The germline CDR1 and CDR2 sequences are SGHDT and YYEEEE. Deletions cut 0 bases from V and 2 bases from J, with 8 bases between. CDR3 residues: CASSLGGRQETQYF. CDR3 coding DNA: TGTGCCAGCAGCTTGGGGGGGAGGCAAGAGACCCAGTACTTC. Based on the CDR3 plus reference TRBV5-6 and TRBJ2-5, the full variable domain is DAGVTQSPTHLIKTRGQQVTLRCSPKSGHDTVSWYQQALGQGPQFIFQYYEEEERQRGNFPDRFSGHQFPNYSSELNVNALLLGDSALYLCASSLGGRQETQYFGPGTRLLVL.

The J gene is TRBJ2-7, the V gene TRBV11-2, with 8 bases that match TRBD1. V trimming: 1 base; J trimming: 3 bases; junction bases outside the gene matches: 11. The germline V gene has CDR1 SGHAT and CDR2 FQNNGV. The CDR3 spans 17 residues. The DNA for the CDR3 is TGTGCCAGCAGCTTAGGCCCTTTCGACAGGGGAGACTACGAGCAGTACTTC. This encodes CASSLGPFDRGDYEQYF.

This sequence joins TRBV23-1 and TRBJ2-5; 9 bases fit TRBD1. TRBV23-1 is designated an ORF whose function remains uncertain. This CDR3 is 22 amino acids long. The V segment lost 0 bases and the J segment 1 base; nucleotides outside the gene matches: 21. The CDR3 loop reads CASSQSAYSTGQGIIRQETQYF. CDR3 bases: TGCGCCAGCAGTCAATCTGCTTACTCGACTGGACAGGGGATTATTCGCCAAGAGACCCAGTACTTC.

The gene calls are TRBV30 and TRBJ1-2, with D uncertain. With 0 bases removed from V and 4 bases from J, the gap between germline ends came to 24 bases. The germline V gene has CDR1 GTSNPN and CDR2 SVGIG (reference sequence). There are 18 residues in the CDR3. DNA for the CDR3: TGTGCCTGGAGTGTACCGCGGAACATGGCCGCCTCGGGCTATGGCTACACCTTC. Translation gives CAWSVPRNMAASGYGYTF.

The gene calls are TRBV5-8 and TRBJ1-5; TRBD1 agrees at 8 bases. Germline CDR1 and CDR2: SGHTS and YDEGEE. The CDR3 is 14 amino acids. Trimming cost V 4 bases and J 4 bases; bases outside gene matches: 4. The CDR3 nucleotides are TGTGCCAGCAGCGGTCGGACAGGGAATCAGCCCCAGCATTTT. It codes for CASSGRTGNQPQHF.

This sequence joins TRBV19 and TRBJ2-3, with a weak D call TRBD2 (5 bases). Looked up from germline, CDR1 is LNHDA and CDR2 is SQIVND (reference sequence). Trimming stripped 4 bases from V and 0 bases from J, with 14 bases between. The CDR3 consists of 16 residues. The CDR3 DNA reads TGTGCCAGTAGTACCTTCCAGGAGGCTAGCACAGATACGCAGTATTTT. Its translation is CASSTFQEASTDTQYF.

The chain couples TRBV6-1 to TRBJ2-5, with TRBD1 identical over 8 bases. Unmatched junction bases numbered 6, after V lost 1 base and J lost 5 bases. Germline V CDR1 and CDR2: MNHNS, SASEGT. The CDR3 consists of 15 residues. The CDR3 DNA sequence: TGTGCCAGCAGTGAAGAGGGGACAGGTGGGGAGACCCAGTACTTC. Its translation is CASSEEGTGGETQYF.

The chain combines TRBV7-9 with TRBJ1-2; 7 nucleotides align to TRBD1. This CDR3 spans 13 amino acids. Trimming cost V 5 bases and J 2 bases; bases outside gene matches: 2. Germline V lookup: CDR1 SEHNR, CDR2 FQNEAQ (reference sequence). CDR3 DNA sequence: TGTGCCAGCAGCCCGACAGGGAACTATGGCTACACCTTC. Its translation is CASSPTGNYGYTF.